This TCR beta chain comes out of a study of cytomegalovirus exposure and HLA in healthy donors. Deletions cut 1 base from V and 1 base from J, with 9 bases between. Germline V CDR1 and CDR2: SGHRS, YFSETQ. The CDR3 extends over 14 amino acids. As regards this clone: Its antigen is not identified.

Study-level results: Several top significant clusters appeared, in a later analysis, to be linked to common viral pathogens. TCR beta chains numbering about 160 were designated cytomegalovirus-associated.

It was with 60 Vbeta and 13 Jbeta primers that the PCR ran. The method was immunoSEQ multiplex PCR; TCRdb's version includes in-frame clones alone and lacks a portion of them. The sample contains about 130,000 clones, more than 15% of which appear only once. The sequence derives from a female donor in good health and CMV-seropositive. This rearrangement joins TRBV5-1 to TRBJ2-7; possible D gene TRBD1, 6 bases. Sequencing was carried out using PBMCs. The CDR3 DNA reads as TGCGCCAGCAGCTTGATGGGGGCGTCCTACGAGCAGTACTTC. Residues: CASSLMGASYEQYF.